The sample holds many counts of the clone carrying this TCR beta chain. Its target is unknown. This record comes from a study of blood T cells in healthy people across ages. Findings of the study overall: The long-lived group displayed more naive CD4+ cells, plus higher diversity, than the aged donors did.

The CDR3 runs 15 residues. V was shortened by 6 bases and J by 1 base, with 13 bases between the two germline ends. Per germline, CDR1 SGHTA and CDR2 FQGNSA. Using a J-beta primer mix together with a sample-barcoded 5' primer, a second PCR was run for 7 to 11 cycles. Tags on each cDNA molecule came from a template-switch adaptor with 12 random nucleotides. Each CDR3 protein is one row after TCRdb ran MiXCR on the 5' RACE reads. Here the sample spans approximately 680,000 distinct CDR3 sequences, about 34% being singletons. The rearrangement links TRBV7-2 to TRBJ2-1; D unclear. This receptor was taken from a woman of 80 years or more in good health. Sequencing was performed on blood. The CDR3: CASRPVASSYNEQFF. The CDR3 nucleotides read TGTGCCAGCAGACCTGTAGCCAGTTCCTACAATGAGCAGTTCTTC.